The clone carrying this T cell receptor beta chain appeared a single time. Its specificity is not known. After removal of 3 bases from V and 1 base from J, the junction contained 18 bases not matched to a gene. CDR3 length equals 19 residues. Germline CDR1 is SGHDT and CDR2 is YYEEEE. This record belongs to a study of cytomegalovirus exposure and HLA in healthy donors. In the study overall: The early release's HLA-typed donors yielded 65 million to 85 million unique TCRs.

A multiplex PCR was run with 60 Vbeta primers and 13 Jbeta primers. Repertoires were generated with immunoSEQ multiplex PCR, while TCRdb's copy carries only in-frame clones and drops some. The sample lists 100,000 to 150,000 clones, 70% to 80% occurring once. Study-level points and caveats: In a later analysis, common viral pathogens appeared linked to several of the most significant clusters. Being indistinguishable, some V segments were excluded, TRBV6-2 and TRBV6-3 among them. TCR beta chains numbering more than 150 were designated cytomegalovirus-associated.

This clonotype was obtained from a man aged 25 to 45 in good health and CMV-seronegative. This chain connects TRBV5-6 to TRBJ2-5; 7 bases map to TRBD1. The source material was PBMCs. Written as DNA, the CDR3 is TGTGCCAGCAGCTCCCCCATCCGGGACAGACGAATGTCCCAAGAGACCCAGTACTTC. Protein: CASSSPIRDRRMSQETQYF.